One and the same sample provided the 28 T cell receptor beta chains below, sequenced in a study of immune heterogeneity within non-small cell lung tumors. Bulk tumor genomic DNA constituted the template, at 550 to 750 ng per sample. Surgeons took several biopsies per primary tumor, spaced far apart, during surgery. The patients were newly diagnosed with non-small cell lung cancer, had not been treated, and had curative surgery. The authors amplified TCR beta CDR3 by multiplex PCR with 32 V and 13 J primers. TCRdb reprocessed the multiplex PCR reads via MiXCR and lists one record per CDR3 protein. The sample carries 9,000 to 13,000 distinct CDR3 sequences, 15% to 25% recorded once. What was sequenced was lung tumor tissue. The origin of the receptors is a man aged 55 to 70 with non-small cell lung cancer.

This clonotype was found many times. V gene TRBV3-1 combines with J gene TRBJ1-2, with D possibly TRBD1 on 5 matching bases. The CDR3 spans 14 residues. Trimming took 4 bases from V and 0 from J, leaving 9 bases between them. CDR1 is LGHDT and CDR2 is YNNKEL in the germline V gene (reference sequence). The DNA for the CDR3 is TGTGCCAGCAGCCGGGGACGGACTAACTATGGCTACACCTTC. As protein: CASSRGRTNYGYTF.

By sample share, this clonotype is medium-sized. The J gene is TRBJ1-5, the V gene TRBV6-1; 7 nucleotides align to TRBD1. J was trimmed by 2 bases and V by 6 bases; bases with no gene match: 4. Germline CDR1 reads MNHNS; CDR2 reads SASEGT. This CDR3 spans 14 amino acids. CDR3 protein: CASRQGSGNQPQHF. The CDR3 DNA reads TGTGCCAGCAGACAGGGGTCGGGCAATCAGCCCCAGCATTTT.

Judged by abundance, this clonotype is medium-sized. J is TRBJ2-1 and V is TRBV24-1; weak D call: TRBD2 (6 bases). This CDR3 spans 15 amino acids. The germline CDR1 and CDR2 sequences are KGHDR and SFDVKD. Trimming cost V 4 bases and J 6 bases, with 15 bases left between them. This CDR3 reads CATSEEGRGGNEQFF. CDR3 coding DNA: TGTGCCACCAGTGAAGAAGGGCGGGGCGGCAATGAGCAGTTCTTC.

This clonotype was detected only once. The V gene is TRBV6-2 or TRBV6-3, the J gene TRBJ2-1; 9 nucleotides align to TRBD2. Trimming took 9 bases from V and 2 from J; bases not matched to a gene: 5. In germline, CDR1 is MNHEY, CDR2 SVGEGT. There are 14 residues in the CDR3. This CDR3 reads CARIAGVPYNEQFF. DNA of the CDR3: TGTGCCAGAATAGCGGGAGTCCCCTACAATGAGCAGTTCTTC.

This clonotype is termed medium-sized. The chain uses TRBV11-2 and TRBJ1-2; maybe TRBD1 (6 bases). The V gene lost 4 bases and the J gene lost 7 bases, with 19 bases spanning the gap. The CDR3 has 15 residues. CDR1 and CDR2 from the germline V gene are SGHAT and FQNNGV. The DNA for the CDR3 is TGTGCCAGCAGCTCGCTACAGGGAACCCGTGGTGGCTACACCTTC. This sequence encodes CASSSLQGTRGGYTF. The whole variable domain, filled in from reference TRBV11-2 and TRBJ1-2, reads EAGVAQSPRYKIIEKRQSVAFWCNPISGHATLYWYQQILGQGPKLLIQFQNNGVVDDSQLPKDRFSAERLKGVDSTLKIQPAKLEDSAVYLCASSSLQGTRGGYTFGSGTRLTVV.

This clonotype has just one count. V gene TRBV7-8 combines with J gene TRBJ2-5; 7 bases agree with TRBD2. This CDR3 is 15 amino acids long. CDR1 and CDR2 (germline): SGHVS, FQNEAQ. Unmatched junction bases numbered 4, after V lost 3 bases and J lost 0 bases. The CDR3 here is CASSFLAENQETQYF. CDR3 coding DNA: TGTGCCAGCAGCTTTCTAGCGGAAAACCAAGAGACCCAGTACTTC.

Note on this clonotype: A single base separates this from a much larger clone, so it may be a read error. The chain couples TRBV20-1 to TRBJ2-5, with unresolved D. V lost 1 base and J lost 0, with 6 bases in between. Germline V gene sequence: CDR1 DFQATT, CDR2 SNEGSKA (reference sequence). The CDR3 extends over 13 amino acids. In DNA, the CDR3 is TGCAGTGCTAGAGGAAAGTACCAAGAGACCCAGTACTTC. This sequence encodes CSARGKYQETQYF.

The V and J genes are TRBV6-1 and TRBJ2-1; weak D call: TRBD1 (5 bases). The CDR3 sequence is 14 residues long. V gave up 9 bases and J gave up 8 bases, with 20 bases separating them. The V gene's germline CDR1 is MNHNS and CDR2 SASEGT. The CDR3 is CASTLAALGHEQFF. The CDR3 region has the DNA TGTGCCAGTACGTTAGCTGCCCTGGGGCATGAGCAGTTCTTC.

This clonotype ranks as medium-sized (0.01 to 0.1%). The chain uses TRBV6-1 and TRBJ1-2, with D unresolved. The CDR3 is 14 residues long. The germline V and J ends were trimmed by 8 bases and 4 bases, with 17 bases remaining between them. Germline lookup yields CDR1 MNHNS and CDR2 SASEGT. The CDR3 region has the DNA TGTGCCAGCCGATCCGAGACGGCAATCTATGGCTACACCTTC. The encoded protein is CASRSETAIYGYTF.

A few counts support this clonotype. This rearrangement joins TRBV20-1 to TRBJ2-1, with D unresolved. CDR3 length: 17 residues. From germline, CDR1 is DFQATT and CDR2 SNEGSKA (reference sequence). Trimming pared 1 base from V and 4 bases from J, leaving 20 bases between. Written as DNA, the CDR3 is TGCAGTGCTAGAGCCGGGCTCGTTACCCTCTCTTACAATGAGCAGTTCTTC. It specifies CSARAGLVTLSYNEQFF.

Remarks on this clonotype: Possible read error: a much larger clone is one base away. The rearrangement uses TRBV6-1 and TRBJ1-3; possible D gene TRBD1, 5 bases. Germline V gives CDR1 MNHNS, CDR2 SASEGT. The CDR3 runs 14 residues. Trimming took 10 bases from V and 2 from J, leaving 15 bases between them. The CDR3 region has the DNA TGTGCCATCATTCCGACAGTGACTGGAAACACCATATATTTT. This sequence encodes CAIIPTVTGNTIYF.

The table lists this clonotype with a few counts. The J gene is TRBJ1-1, the V gene TRBV11-3; TRBD1 might be the D (6 bases). CDR1 is SGHNT and CDR2 is YENEEA in the germline V gene. V lost 1 base and J 3 bases, leaving 12 bases between the germline ends. The CDR3 is 15 amino acids. The CDR3 bases are TGTGCCAGCAGCTTAGGGGCAGGGGCGGACACTGAAGCTTTCTTT. Its protein is CASSLGAGADTEAFF.

This clonotype was observed a handful of times. This chain joins TRBV12-3 or TRBV12-4 and TRBJ2-5; possible D gene TRBD2, 6 bases. The CDR3 contains 13 residues. V shed 5 bases and J shed 2 bases, with 9 bases lying between them. The CDR3 reads CASSGTQQETQYF. DNA of the CDR3: TGTGCCAGCAGTGGGACTCAGCAAGAGACCCAGTACTTC.

This clonotype was recorded only once. J is TRBJ2-1 and V is TRBV11-1; 11 positions match TRBD2. The CDR3 is made up of 16 amino acids. J lost 8 bases, V lost 5 bases, and 11 bases had no gene match. Germline CDR1 SGHAT, CDR2 FQDESV (reference sequence). The chain's CDR3 is CASSAPSGRMGYEQFF. Here the CDR3 DNA reads TGTGCCAGCAGCGCACCTAGCGGGAGGATGGGTTATGAGCAGTTCTTC.

This clonotype was detected only a few times. The genes are TRBV25-1 and TRBJ2-6; no reliable D call. Germline-derived CDR1 and CDR2 are MGHDK and SYGVNS. V was clipped by 1 base and J by 4 bases, with 5 bases between them. This CDR3 is built from 14 residues. The CDR3 DNA sequence: TGTGCCAGCAGTGAATTGGCAGGGGCCAACGTCCTGACTTTC. It codes for CASSELAGANVLTF.

This clonotype was observed a few times. The chain employs TRBV19 and TRBJ2-3, with 11 nucleotides matching TRBD1. CDR1 is LNHDA and CDR2 is SQIVND in the germline V gene (reference sequence). Unmatched junction bases numbered 7, after V lost 4 bases and J lost 1 base. The CDR3 runs 17 residues. The CDR3 DNA sequence: TGTGCCAGTAGTAAGTGGACAGGGGGCGCGGGCACAGATACGCAGTATTTT. This gives the protein CASSKWTGGAGTDTQYF. Variable domain in full (rest from reference TRBV19 and TRBJ2-3): DGGITQSPKYLFRKEGQNVTLSCEQNLNHDAMYWYRQDPGQGLRLIYYSQIVNDFQKGDIAEGYSVSREKKESFPLTVTSAQKNPTAFYLCASSKWTGGAGTDTQYFGPGTRLTVL.

This clonotype came up a few times. The DNA is left out, because the CDR3 cannot be placed on it with certainty; the CDR3 is given as TCRdb lists it. The chain joins TRBV11-2 to TRBJ2-5; the table calls TRBD2, which could not be checked here. The V gene's germline CDR1 is SGHAT and CDR2 FQNNGV. A total of 13 residues make up the CDR3, ends included. The CDR3 here is CASQGSFLETQYF.

This clonotype came up a few times. This chain joins TRBV5-1 and TRBJ2-2; tentatively, D is TRBD2 (5 bases). The V gene's germline CDR1 is SGHRS and CDR2 YFSETQ. V lost 4 bases and J lost 7, with 8 bases in between. The CDR3 spans 12 residues. The CDR3 bases are TGCGCCAGCAGCGAGGGTGTCGGGGAGCTGTTTTTT. It codes for CASSEGVGELFF.

This clonotype was seen only a few times. This chain joins TRBV2 and TRBJ2-3; 8 bases are shared with TRBD2. The germline V gene has CDR1 SNHLY and CDR2 FYNNEI. V trimming: 5 bases; J trimming: 5 bases; junction bases outside the gene matches: 3. This CDR3 region has 13 residues. The CDR3 bases are TGTGCCAGCAGTTTCCTAGCGGGAGATACGCAGTATTTT. Its protein product is CASSFLAGDTQYF.

This clonotype was detected ten times or more. The CDR3, as DNA: TGCGCCAGCAGCTTCGGGACAGGGTACCAACTTTCAACTAATGAAAAACTGTTTTTT. Translated: CASSFGTGYQLSTNEKLFF. The chain carries TRBV5-1 and TRBJ1-4; TRBD1 agrees at 9 bases. Losses at the gene ends were 2 bases for V and 0 bases for J; bases not matched to a gene: 11. This CDR3 spans 19 amino acids. Looked up from germline, CDR1 is SGHRS and CDR2 is YFSETQ.

This clonotype was seen only a few times. The chain has TRBV4-2 and TRBJ2-5; 14 bases agree with TRBD2. Germline V gene lookup returns CDR1 LGHNA and CDR2 YNFKEQ. The CDR3 runs 17 residues. J lost 4 bases, V lost 0 bases, and 4 bases had no gene match. CDR3 region: CASSQDGTSGRGETQYF. The CDR3 nucleotides read TGTGCCAGCAGCCAAGACGGGACTAGCGGGAGAGGAGAGACCCAGTACTTC.

This clonotype is medium-sized by share. V gene TRBV27 combines with J gene TRBJ2-7, with 9 positions matching TRBD1. Trimming took 4 bases from V and 5 from J; bases not matched to a gene: 9. The CDR3 totals 15 residues. Germline CDR1 MNHEY, CDR2 SMNVEV (reference sequence). CDR3 sequence (DNA): TGTGCCAGCAGTTCCACCGGGACAGGGAGCGACGAGCAGTACTTC. Its protein product is CASSSTGTGSDEQYF.

This clonotype was observed at least ten times. The rearrangement links TRBV3-1 to TRBJ2-7; D gene ambiguous. Germline lookup yields CDR1 LGHDT and CDR2 YNNKEL (reference sequence). Trimming cost V 0 bases and J 9 bases, with 9 bases left between them. The CDR3 is 12 amino acids. CDR3 sequence: CASSQDGSVQYF. DNA of the CDR3: TGTGCCAGCAGCCAAGATGGCTCTGTGCAGTACTTC.

The CDR3 bases are TGTGCCAGCAGTTTGGTTTGGACAGGGGAAGAGACCCAGTACTTC. This gives the protein CASSLVWTGEETQYF. The chain employs TRBV12-3 or TRBV12-4 and TRBJ2-5; TRBD1 matches 9 bases. V shed 3 bases, J shed 3 bases, and the junction held 5 bases outside the gene matches. This CDR3 spans 15 amino acids.

By sample fraction, this clonotype is medium-sized (0.01 to 0.1%). The rearrangement links TRBV20-1 to TRBJ2-7; D is unresolved. The germline gives CDR1 DFQATT, CDR2 SNEGSKA (reference sequence). V lost 7 bases, J lost 5 bases, and 15 bases lay in between. The CDR3 runs to 12 residues. The CDR3 nucleotides read TGCAGTGTTGGGCAACCCAAGGACGAGCAGTACTTC. Its protein product is CSVGQPKDEQYF.

This clonotype ranks as medium-sized. The chain has TRBV29-1 and TRBJ1-1; D unresolved. This CDR3 region has 16 residues. V was pared by 1 base and J by 5 bases, with 20 bases between. The germline V gene encodes CDR1 SQVTM and CDR2 ANQGSEA. CDR3 in DNA: TGCAGCGTTGAAGGGCACAGTCAGGCTCGAGGTACTGAAGCTTTCTTT. The encoded protein is CSVEGHSQARGTEAFF.

This clonotype was found a few times. The chain employs TRBV6-1 and TRBJ2-2; D not certain. CDR1 and CDR2 from the germline V gene are MNHNS and SASEGT. Deletions cut 5 bases from V and 2 bases from J, with 12 bases between. The CDR3 runs 15 residues. CDR3 bases: TGTGCCAGCAGTAGGGCTGGGCGAAACACCGGGGAGCTGTTTTTT. Its translation: CASSRAGRNTGELFF.

This clonotype was counted many times. The chain is built from TRBV18 and TRBJ1-6; possible D gene TRBD1, 6 bases. The ends were cut back, 1 base at V and 10 bases at J, with 17 bases in the middle. This CDR3 spans 16 amino acids. Germline V gives CDR1 KGHSH, CDR2 LQKENI. This chain's CDR3 is CASSPQLWGANSPLHF. CDR3 sequence (DNA): TGTGCCAGCTCACCACAGCTTTGGGGGGCCAACTCACCCCTCCACTTT.